Following are 27 T cell receptor beta chains from one sample sequenced in a study of shared clonotypes between healthy human individuals (dated by TCRdb to 2018 to 2021). Library preparation used the immunoSEQ multiplex PCR assay. In its TCRdb copy, this immuneACCESS table keeps in-frame sequences only and misses some clones. Where compared with another copy, unresolved V genes explain less than half of these, and the others have no known cause. Counted in this sample were around 1.1 million clones; more than 75% of them appeared once. The top ten clones comprise 0.61% of the sample. The specimen was memory CD4+ T cells from PBMCs. The cell subset or site label corresponds to: CD45RA-negative fraction. All receptors come from a man aged 18 to 30 in good health. Some clones in this sample may be carry-over from other donors' samples.

The rearrangement joins TRBV30 to TRBJ1-2; D gene uncertain. This CDR3 comprises 13 residues. Trimming took 5 bases from V and 3 from J, leaving 13 bases between them. Germline V gene data show CDR1 as GTSNPN and CDR2 as SVGIG (reference sequence). Here the CDR3 DNA reads TGTGCCTGGGCCTTCAGAGTAGACTATGGCTACACCTTC. Its translation is CAWAFRVDYGYTF.

This clone occurred many times. The gene calls are TRBV2 and TRBJ2-5; no clear D. Per the germline V gene, CDR1 is SNHLY and CDR2 is FYNNEI. The CDR3 runs 12 residues. Trimming left V 4 bases short and J 4 bases short, with 7 bases between. CDR3 residues: CASSVTTETQYF. For the CDR3, the DNA is TGTGCCAGCAGTGTGACGACAGAGACCCAGTACTTC.

This clone is a singleton in its sample. The V and J genes are TRBV5-1 and TRBJ1-5; D unresolved. Per germline, CDR1 SGHRS and CDR2 YFSETQ. The V gene lost 0 bases and the J gene lost 5 bases, with 9 bases spanning the gap. The CDR3 is 14 amino acids. The CDR3 nucleotides are TGCGCCAGCAGCTTGGGGCGGGAGGATCAGCCCCAGCATTTT. Its protein is CASSLGREDQPQHF.

The CDR3: CAWSFMVNEKLFF. DNA of the CDR3: TGTGCCTGGAGTTTTATGGTTAATGAAAAACTGTTTTTT. The chain links TRBV30 to TRBJ1-4, with unresolved D. Germline V gene data show CDR1 as GTSNPN and CDR2 as SVGIG (reference sequence). Trimming removed 2 bases at V and 4 bases at J, with 8 bases between. The CDR3 has 13 amino acids. Full variable domain (outside the CDR3, taken from reference TRBV30 and TRBJ1-4): SQTIHQWPATLVQPVGSPLSLECTVEGTSNPNLYWYRQAAGRGLQLLFYSVGIGQISSEVPQNLSASRPQDRQFILSSKKLLLSDSGFYLCAWSFMVNEKLFFGSGTQLSVL.

The table lists this clone with a few counts. The chain has TRBV29-1 and TRBJ1-1; D perhaps matches TRBD1 (5 bases). With 1 base removed from V and 8 bases from J, the gap between germline ends came to 11 bases. This CDR3 spans 12 amino acids. The V gene's germline CDR1 is SQVTM and CDR2 ANQGSEA. The CDR3 sequence is CSVEAPHREAFF. The CDR3, as DNA: TGCAGCGTTGAAGCCCCCCACAGGGAAGCTTTCTTT.

This chain connects TRBV5-1 to TRBJ2-5; the D gene is possibly TRBD1 (8 bases). Trimming took off 3 bases at V and 4 bases at J, with 16 bases between the two ends. This CDR3 spans 15 amino acids. CDR1 and CDR2 from the germline V gene are SGHRS and YFSETQ. As DNA, the CDR3 is TGCGCCAGCAGCTCCGGACAGGGAGGGTCAGAGACCCAGTACTTC. Its translation is CASSSGQGGSETQYF.

The chain employs TRBV7-2 and TRBJ1-2; TRBD1 agrees at 8 bases. Germline V gene lookup returns CDR1 SGHTA and CDR2 FQGNSA. The CDR3 runs to 13 residues. The junction had 4 bases not matched to a gene; V was cut back by 5 bases and J by 5 bases. This CDR3 reads CASSGDRRYGYTF. In nucleotides, the CDR3 is TGTGCCAGCAGCGGGGACAGGAGATATGGCTACACCTTC.

This chain connects TRBV28 to TRBJ1-2; D might be TRBD1 (5 bases). Germline CDR1 reads MDHEN; CDR2 reads SYDVKM. The CDR3 spans 13 residues. Trimming cost V 6 bases and J 6 bases, with 14 bases left between them. CDR3 region: CASRGLLGDGYTF. Written as DNA, the CDR3 is TGTGCCAGCAGGGGCTTGTTAGGGGATGGCTACACCTTC.

The rearrangement joins TRBV5-1 to TRBJ2-1; 10 nucleotides agree with TRBD1. CDR1 is SGHRS, CDR2 YFSETQ, per germline. The V gene end was trimmed by 7 bases and the J gene end by 4 bases; junction bases not matched to a gene: 5. The CDR3 runs to 14 residues. CDR3: CASCLDRGYNEQFF. For the CDR3, the DNA is TGCGCCAGCTGCCTGGACAGGGGGTACAATGAGCAGTTCTTC.

This sequence joins TRBV6-1 and TRBJ2-5; 8 bases line up with TRBD2. This CDR3 comprises 15 residues. Germline values: CDR1 MNHNS, CDR2 SASEGT. Trimming removed 8 bases from V and 5 bases from J; junction bases left unmatched: 13. CDR3: CASYPRTSRDETQYF. CDR3 in DNA: TGTGCCAGCTATCCACGGACTAGCCGAGACGAGACCCAGTACTTC.

V usage is TRBV9 and J usage is TRBJ1-3; 7 nucleotides line up with TRBD1. The germline gives CDR1 SGDLS, CDR2 YYNGEE. CDR3 length: 14 amino acids. V lost 4 bases to trimming and J lost 3 bases; unmatched junction nucleotides: 4. In DNA form, the CDR3 reads TGTGCCAGCAGCTCAGGGGGGATTGGAAACACCATATATTTT. Protein product: CASSSGGIGNTIYF.

The chain combines TRBV19 with TRBJ1-5, with TRBD1 as a possible D gene (6 bases). Germline CDR1 is LNHDA and CDR2 is SQIVND (reference sequence). With 8 bases removed from V and 2 bases from J, the gap between germline ends came to 13 bases. This CDR3 comprises 14 residues. This CDR3 reads CASDDRRGNQPQHF. CDR3 coding DNA: TGTGCCAGTGATGACAGGAGAGGCAATCAGCCCCAGCATTTT.

J is TRBJ2-5 and V is TRBV5-1, with D perhaps matching TRBD1 or TRBD2 (5 bases each). There are 16 residues in the CDR3. Germline V lookup: CDR1 SGHRS, CDR2 YFSETQ. Trimming shortened V by 4 bases and J by 5 bases, and 21 bases separated the two germline ends. CDR3 in DNA: TGCGCCAGCAGCATCCTCGGGGCCCCGGGGCAGGAGACCCAGTACTTC. Its protein product is CASSILGAPGQETQYF. Looking up the rest from reference TRBV5-1 and TRBJ2-5 gives the full variable domain: KAGVTQTPRYLIKTRGQQVTLSCSPISGHRSVSWYQQTPGQGLQFLFEYFSETQRNKGNFPGRFSGRQFSNSRSEMNVSTLELGDSALYLCASSILGAPGQETQYFGPGTRLLVL.

The chain combines TRBV5-1 with TRBJ1-1, with a tentative D call TRBD1 (5 bases). This CDR3 comprises 16 residues. With 2 bases removed from V and 0 bases from J, the gap between germline ends came to 14 bases. From germline, CDR1 is SGHRS and CDR2 YFSETQ. The CDR3 DNA follows: TGCGCCAGCAGCTTAACCCTGACAGAGATGAACACTGAAGCTTTCTTT. It translates to CASSLTLTEMNTEAFF.

This CDR3 reads CASSIGPQGIYGYTF. In DNA form, the CDR3 reads TGTGCCAGTAGTATCGGACCCCAAGGAATCTATGGCTACACCTTC. The V gene is TRBV19, the J gene TRBJ1-2; D remains unclear. V was pared by 3 bases and J by 4 bases, with 15 bases between. The CDR3 consists of 15 residues. Per the germline V gene, CDR1 is LNHDA and CDR2 is SQIVND (reference sequence).

This rearrangement joins TRBV5-6 to TRBJ2-3; D is perhaps TRBD2 (5 bases). CDR3 length equals 13 residues. Trimming removed 4 bases at V and 6 bases at J, with 12 bases between. The V gene's germline CDR1 is SGHDT and CDR2 YYEEEE. CDR3 DNA: TGTGCCAGCAGCATAATAACGGGGGATACGCAGTATTTT. As protein: CASSIITGDTQYF. Supplemented by reference TRBV5-6 and TRBJ2-3, the full variable domain reads DAGVTQSPTHLIKTRGQQVTLRCSPKSGHDTVSWYQQALGQGPQFIFQYYEEEERQRGNFPDRFSGHQFPNYSSELNVNALLLGDSALYLCASSIITGDTQYFGPGTRLTVL.

This chain joins TRBV5-1 and TRBJ1-2, with D hard to call. CDR3 length: 15 amino acids. V lost 4 bases and J lost 0, with 13 bases in between. Germline CDR1 SGHRS, CDR2 YFSETQ. The DNA of the CDR3 is TGCGCCAGCAGCCCGGAGGGAAGGACTAACTATGGCTACACCTTC. This translates into CASSPEGRTNYGYTF.

V is TRBV7-3 and J is TRBJ2-7; 8 bases match TRBD2. Losses at the gene ends were 5 bases for V and 2 bases for J; bases not matched to a gene: 8. CDR1 is SGHTA and CDR2 is FQGTGA in the germline V gene. CDR3 length: 15 amino acids. CDR3: CASSPGGVAPYEQYF. The CDR3 nucleotides read TGTGCCAGCAGCCCCGGGGGGGTGGCCCCCTACGAGCAGTACTTC.

The V gene is TRBV9, the J gene TRBJ2-7, with a possible D match to TRBD2 (6 bases). Germline CDR1 is SGDLS and CDR2 is YYNGEE. V was clipped by 4 bases and J by 3 bases, with 14 bases between them. The CDR3 has 14 residues. The CDR3 DNA reads TGTGCCAGCAGCTCATACTTGGGGGGCTACGAGCAGTACTTC. This codes for CASSSYLGGYEQYF.

CDR3 DNA: TGTGCCAGCAGCCGTCCCGGGACAGGGGGCGCGCAGTATTTT. It translates to CASSRPGTGGAQYF. V usage is TRBV7-9 and J usage is TRBJ2-3; TRBD1 matches 12 bases. V shed 5 bases and J 10 bases; nucleotides not matched to a gene: 7. The CDR3 sequence is 14 residues long. Germline CDR1 and CDR2: SEHNR and FQNEAQ (reference sequence).

The J gene is TRBJ2-1, the V gene TRBV2; possible D gene TRBD1, 6 bases. Per the germline V gene, CDR1 is SNHLY and CDR2 is FYNNEI. CDR3 length: 13 amino acids. The ends were cut back, 6 bases at V and 5 bases at J, with 11 bases in the middle. CDR3 sequence: CASRYYRDNEQFF. For the CDR3, the DNA is TGTGCCAGCAGGTACTACAGGGACAATGAGCAGTTCTTC.

At least ten counts were recorded for this clone. The chain joins TRBV2 to TRBJ1-4; tentative D call: TRBD1 (6 bases). CDR3 length: 16 residues. Trimming left V 7 bases short and J 3 bases short, with 18 bases between. The V gene's germline CDR1 is SNHLY and CDR2 FYNNEI. As DNA, the CDR3 is TGTGCCAGCACCGAAGGGGGGGTCAGGGCTAATGAAAAACTGTTTTTT. Translated, it gives CASTEGGVRANEKLFF.

Remarks on this clone: This sample includes further DNA sequences coding for the same CDR3. This chain uses TRBV7-8 with TRBJ2-1, with 10 nucleotides matching TRBD2. The CDR3 loop spans 15 amino acids. V trimming: 5 bases; J trimming: 3 bases; junction bases outside the gene matches: 4. CDR1 and CDR2 from the germline V gene are SGHVS and FQNEAQ. The DNA of the CDR3 is TGTGCCAGCAGCCCTAGCGGGAGTTTCTACAATGAGCAGTTCTTC. It codes for CASSPSGSFYNEQFF.

This clone was detected only once. The chain employs TRBV27 and TRBJ1-2, with 12 bases that match TRBD1. Per the germline V gene, CDR1 is MNHEY and CDR2 is SMNVEV (reference sequence). V was pared by 7 bases and J by 5 bases, with 2 bases of the junction left unmatched. This CDR3 contains 13 residues. In DNA, the CDR3 is TGTGCCAGCAAGGGACAGGGGGCGTATGGCTACACCTTC. It is translated as CASKGQGAYGYTF.

In its sample, this clone was seen many times. This chain uses TRBV27 with TRBJ1-5; D not certain. CDR1 is MNHEY, CDR2 SMNVEV, per germline (reference sequence). The CDR3 contains 13 residues. The V gene lost 4 bases and the J gene lost 6 bases, with 10 bases spanning the gap. Written as DNA, the CDR3 is TGTGCCAGCAGTTCACGCGTAGGTCAGCCCCAGCATTTT. This gives the protein CASSSRVGQPQHF.

This chain connects TRBV19 to TRBJ1-5, with unresolved D. Germline V gene data show CDR1 as LNHDA and CDR2 as SQIVND (reference sequence). V lost 4 bases to trimming and J lost 6 bases, with 10 bases between them. The CDR3 sequence is 13 residues long. The CDR3 nucleotides read TGTGCCAGTAGTAGCCCTCTGAGTCAGCCCCAGCATTTT. Its protein is CASSSPLSQPQHF.

The chain couples TRBV5-4 to TRBJ2-7, with 12 bases aligning to TRBD2. Germline loops: CDR1 SGHNT, CDR2 YYREEE (reference sequence). CDR3 length equals 16 residues. J lost 3 bases, V lost 3 bases, and 7 bases had no gene match. Written as DNA, the CDR3 is TGTGCCAGCAGCTCAAAGGGACTAGCGGGCTACTACGAGCAGTACTTC. Its translation: CASSSKGLAGYYEQYF.